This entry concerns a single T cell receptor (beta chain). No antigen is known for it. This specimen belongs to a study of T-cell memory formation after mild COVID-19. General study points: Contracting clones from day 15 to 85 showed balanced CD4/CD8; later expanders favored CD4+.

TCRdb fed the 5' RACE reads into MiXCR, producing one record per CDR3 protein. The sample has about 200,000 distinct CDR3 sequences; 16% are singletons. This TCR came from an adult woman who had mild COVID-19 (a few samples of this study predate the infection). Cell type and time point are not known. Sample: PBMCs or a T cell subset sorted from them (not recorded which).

CDR3 region: CSVDQGGSSNEQFF. CDR3 DNA: TGCAGCGTTGATCAAGGGGGGTCGTCCAATGAGCAGTTCTTC. The chain has TRBV29-1 and TRBJ2-1; D could derive from TRBD1 or TRBD2 (6 bases each). Germline values: CDR1 SQVTM, CDR2 ANQGSEA. The CDR3 loop spans 14 amino acids. Trimming shortened V by 3 bases and J by 6 bases, and 15 bases separated the two germline ends.